This T cell receptor (beta chain) is from a study of PD-1 blockade in classical Hodgkin lymphoma. Sequenced by immunoSEQ multiplex PCR; TCRdb stores in-frame clones only, minus some. The table has about 25,000 clones, 65% to 90% seen once. With no exception, relapse followed autologous stem cell transplantation in all patients, and brentuximab vedotin exposure varied. This CDR3 is 18 amino acids long. Germline assignment: CDR1 SGDLS and CDR2 YYNGEE. Trimming stripped 4 bases from V and 5 bases from J, with 27 bases between. Sequenced here: peripheral blood mononuclear cells (PBMCs), sampled at baseline. The receptor was derived from a human donor with classical Hodgkin lymphoma. The chain has TRBV9 and TRBJ2-5; D is perhaps TRBD2 (6 bases). The CDR3 loop is CASSTTRVAGQTRETQYF. The CDR3 DNA sequence: TGTGCCAGCAGCACGACCAGGGTTGCGGGGCAGACCAGGGAGACCCAGTACTTC.